This T cell receptor (beta chain) emerged from a study of T cells in Graves' hyperthyroidism and ophthalmopathy. Study results and caveats: From stable hyperthyroidism, ophthalmopathy was separated by a 13 V-J model. Most expanded thyroid clonotypes above 0.001 recurred in blood.

From RNA transcripts, TCR beta CDR3 regions were amplified. The HTBI primer set served for first-round RT-PCR of the TCR CDR3. TCRdb passed the multiplex PCR reads through MiXCR, listing each CDR3 protein once. Of about 570,000 distinct CDR3 sequences in the sample, 12% to 15% were seen once. This clonotype was detected many times. Its cognate antigen is unknown. The CDR3 is 15 amino acids. With 1 base removed from V and 6 bases from J, the gap between germline ends came to 15 bases. From germline, CDR1 is PRHDT and CDR2 FYEKMQ (reference sequence). The sequencing sample was made of blood. The sequence was collected from a woman in her forties with Graves' hyperthyroidism. J is TRBJ1-1 and V is TRBV13, with D unresolved. CDR3 nucleotides: TGTGCCAGCAGCTTAGATCTTTCCTCTCGATCTGAAGCTTTCTTT. This sequence encodes CASSLDLSSRSEAFF.